There are a few counts of the clone carrying this T cell receptor (beta chain). Its antigen is still unknown. This entry is derived from a study of T-cell memory formation after mild COVID-19. Study details: Each donor largely had its own TCR clusters. General observations from the study: Mainly CM and EM harbored the contracting CD4+ clones; mainly EMRA harbored the CD8+ ones.

The CDR3 covers 13 residues. Per the germline V gene, CDR1 is SGHTA and CDR2 is FQGNSA. V lost 5 bases to trimming and J lost 5 bases, with 10 bases between them. TCR alpha and TCR beta cDNA libraries carrying sample barcodes and UMIs were produced by 5'RACE using constant-segment primers. MiXCR, applied by TCRdb to the 5' RACE reads, yields one record per CDR3 protein. This sample has about half a million distinct CDR3 sequences, with roughly 18% found just once. This receptor was taken from an adult woman who had mild COVID-19 (a few samples of this study predate the infection). Cell type and time point are not known. The chain carries TRBV7-2 and TRBJ2-1; no clear D gene. Sequenced sample: PBMCs or a T cell subset sorted from them (not recorded which). CDR3 in DNA: TGTGCCAGCAGCCCCGGACCAGACAATGAGCAGTTCTTC. Its protein product is CASSPGPDNEQFF. Variable domain in full (rest from reference TRBV7-2 and TRBJ2-1): GAGVSQSPSNKVTEKGKDVELRCDPISGHTALYWYRQSLGQGLEFLIYFQGNSAPDKSGLPSDRFSAERTGGSVSTLTIQRTQQEDSAVYLCASSPGPDNEQFFGPGTRLTVL.